This T cell receptor (beta chain) emerged from a study of tumor-infiltrating lymphocytes in primary liver carcinoma. Across the study: All patients had surgically resected primary liver carcinoma. Both sexes were represented among patients, who were 30 to 69 years old. Study observations and caveats: Blood had a significantly lower top-250-clone fraction than tumors did (p = 0.039). The overlap of tumor-adjacent and tumor-blood pairs was smaller than that of tumor region pairs.

TCR beta cDNA was prepared out of 500 ng total RNA by means of a constant-region primer. What produced the TCR beta libraries was three nested multiplex PCR rounds using slightly modified ARM-PCR. Two initial PCR rounds of around 9 cycles each paired TRBV1-TRBV30 forward primers with a C-beta reverse primer. Via MiXCR, TCRdb re-called the multiplex PCR reads, giving one row per CDR3 protein. The sample lists just over 300,000 distinct CDR3 sequences, 58% occurring once. Unsorted whole blood yielded the blood RNA, and germline DNA was also extracted. Germline loops: CDR1 SGHAT, CDR2 FQNNGV. The CDR3 loop spans 15 amino acids. Turning to this clonotype: Its antigen is as yet unknown. The germline gene is not matched at one end of the junction; a read error may be the cause.

The source is a woman in her thirties with primary liver carcinoma and hepatitis B virus infection. Material: peripheral blood. This chain connects TRBV11-2 to TRBJ2-7; 7 nucleotides match TRBD1. Written as DNA, the CDR3 is TGTGCCAGCAACTTAGGGACGGGACAGCCTGACGAGCAGTATTTC. Protein product: CASNLGTGQPDEQYF.